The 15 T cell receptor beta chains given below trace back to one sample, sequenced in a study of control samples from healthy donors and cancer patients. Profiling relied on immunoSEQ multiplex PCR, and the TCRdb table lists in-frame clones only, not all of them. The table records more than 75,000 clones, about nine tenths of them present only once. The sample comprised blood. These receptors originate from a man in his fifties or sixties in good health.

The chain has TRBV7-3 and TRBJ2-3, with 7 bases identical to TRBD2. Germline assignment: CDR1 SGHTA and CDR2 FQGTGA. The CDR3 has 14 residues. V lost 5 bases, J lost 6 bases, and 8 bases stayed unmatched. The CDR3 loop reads CASSPVSGGDTQYF. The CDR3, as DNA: TGTGCCAGCAGCCCAGTCTCCGGGGGGGATACGCAGTATTTT.

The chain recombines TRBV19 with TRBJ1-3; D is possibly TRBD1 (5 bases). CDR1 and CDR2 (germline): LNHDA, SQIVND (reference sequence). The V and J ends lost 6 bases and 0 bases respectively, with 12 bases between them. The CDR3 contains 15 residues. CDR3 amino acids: CASRRDLSSGNTIYF. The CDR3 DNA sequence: TGTGCCAGTAGGAGGGACTTGAGCTCTGGAAACACCATATATTTT.

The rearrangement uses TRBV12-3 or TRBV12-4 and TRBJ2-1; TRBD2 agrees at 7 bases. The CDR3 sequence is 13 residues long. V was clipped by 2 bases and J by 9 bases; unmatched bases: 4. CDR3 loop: CASSLSGAGEQFF. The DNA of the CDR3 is TGTGCCAGCAGTTTAAGCGGGGCGGGTGAGCAGTTCTTC.

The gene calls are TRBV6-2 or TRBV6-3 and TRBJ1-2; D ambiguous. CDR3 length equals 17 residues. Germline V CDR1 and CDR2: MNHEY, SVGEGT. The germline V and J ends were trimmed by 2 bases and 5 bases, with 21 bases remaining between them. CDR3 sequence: CASSYIRDTIRDYGYTF. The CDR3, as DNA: TGTGCCAGCAGTTACATACGGGATACAATCAGAGATTATGGCTACACCTTC.

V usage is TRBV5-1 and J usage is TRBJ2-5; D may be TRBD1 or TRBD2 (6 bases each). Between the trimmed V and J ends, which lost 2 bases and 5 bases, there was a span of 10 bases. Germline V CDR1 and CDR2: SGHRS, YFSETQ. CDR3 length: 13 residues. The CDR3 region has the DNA TGCGCCAGCAGCTTCGGGGGCGGGGAGACCCAGTACTTC. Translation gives CASSFGGGETQYF.

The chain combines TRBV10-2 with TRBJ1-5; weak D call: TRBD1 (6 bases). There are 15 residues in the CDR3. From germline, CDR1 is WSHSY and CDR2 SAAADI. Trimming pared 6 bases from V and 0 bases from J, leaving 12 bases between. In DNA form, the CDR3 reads TGCGCCAGCAGAACGGACAGCCCTAGCAATCAGCCCCAGCATTTT. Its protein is CASRTDSPSNQPQHF.

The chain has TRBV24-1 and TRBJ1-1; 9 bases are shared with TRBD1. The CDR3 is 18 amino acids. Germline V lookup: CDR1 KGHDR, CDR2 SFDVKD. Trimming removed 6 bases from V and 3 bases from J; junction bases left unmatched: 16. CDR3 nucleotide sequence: TGTGCCACCAGTACCCACGGGACAGGGAAAGGTGTTGACACTGAAGCTTTCTTT. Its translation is CATSTHGTGKGVDTEAFF.

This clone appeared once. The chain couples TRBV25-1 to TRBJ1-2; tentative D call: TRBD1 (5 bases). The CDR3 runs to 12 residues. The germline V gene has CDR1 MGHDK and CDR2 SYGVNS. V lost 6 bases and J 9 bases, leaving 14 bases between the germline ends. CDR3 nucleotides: TGTGCCAGCAGGGAAGGGACGAAGAGCTACACCTTC. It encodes CASREGTKSYTF.

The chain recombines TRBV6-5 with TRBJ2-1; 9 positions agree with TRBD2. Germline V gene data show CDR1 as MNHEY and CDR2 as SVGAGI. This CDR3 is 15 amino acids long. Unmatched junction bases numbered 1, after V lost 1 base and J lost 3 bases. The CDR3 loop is CASSYWTSDYNEQFF. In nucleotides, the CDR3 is TGTGCCAGCAGTTACTGGACTAGCGACTACAATGAGCAGTTCTTC.

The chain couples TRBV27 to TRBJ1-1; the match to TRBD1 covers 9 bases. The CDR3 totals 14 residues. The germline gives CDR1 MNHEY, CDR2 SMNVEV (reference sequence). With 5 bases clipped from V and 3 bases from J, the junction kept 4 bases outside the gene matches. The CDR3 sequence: CASSLDRGYTEAFF. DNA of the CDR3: TGTGCCAGCAGTCTCGACAGGGGGTACACTGAAGCTTTCTTT.

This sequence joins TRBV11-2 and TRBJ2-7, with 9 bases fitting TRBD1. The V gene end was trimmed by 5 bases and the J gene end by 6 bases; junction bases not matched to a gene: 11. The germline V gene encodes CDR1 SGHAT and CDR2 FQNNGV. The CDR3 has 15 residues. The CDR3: CASSMIRDRVSEQYF. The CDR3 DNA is TGTGCCAGCAGCATGATCCGGGACAGGGTTTCCGAGCAGTACTTC. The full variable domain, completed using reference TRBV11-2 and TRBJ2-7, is EAGVAQSPRYKIIEKRQSVAFWCNPISGHATLYWYQQILGQGPKLLIQFQNNGVVDDSQLPKDRFSAERLKGVDSTLKIQPAKLEDSAVYLCASSMIRDRVSEQYFGPGTRLTVT.

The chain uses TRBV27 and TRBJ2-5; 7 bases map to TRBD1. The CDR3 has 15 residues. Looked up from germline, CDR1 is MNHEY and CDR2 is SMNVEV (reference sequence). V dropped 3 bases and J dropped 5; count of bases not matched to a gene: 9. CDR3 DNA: TGTGCCAGCAGTTTCCGCTTAGGGGGCCGGGAGACCCAGTACTTC. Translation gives CASSFRLGGRETQYF.

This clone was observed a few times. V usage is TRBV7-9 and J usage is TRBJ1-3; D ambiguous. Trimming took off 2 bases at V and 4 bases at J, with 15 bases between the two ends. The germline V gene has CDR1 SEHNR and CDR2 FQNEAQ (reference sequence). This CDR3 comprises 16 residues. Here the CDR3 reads CASSLLKMAGGNTIYF. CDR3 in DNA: TGTGCCAGCAGCTTACTCAAGATGGCCGGGGGAAACACCATATATTTT.

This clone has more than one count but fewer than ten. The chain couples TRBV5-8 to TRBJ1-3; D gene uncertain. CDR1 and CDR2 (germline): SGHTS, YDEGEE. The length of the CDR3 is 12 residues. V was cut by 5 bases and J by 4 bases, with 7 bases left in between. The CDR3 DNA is TGTGCCAGCAGTACCCTCGGAAACACCATATATTTT. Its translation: CASSTLGNTIYF.

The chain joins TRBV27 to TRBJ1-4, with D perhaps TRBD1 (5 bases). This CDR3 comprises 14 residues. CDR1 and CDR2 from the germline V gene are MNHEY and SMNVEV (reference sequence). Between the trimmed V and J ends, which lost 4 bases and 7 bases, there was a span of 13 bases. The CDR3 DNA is TGTGCCAGCAGTTCCGCAGGGTGGGGTGAAAAACTGTTTTTT. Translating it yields CASSSAGWGEKLFF.